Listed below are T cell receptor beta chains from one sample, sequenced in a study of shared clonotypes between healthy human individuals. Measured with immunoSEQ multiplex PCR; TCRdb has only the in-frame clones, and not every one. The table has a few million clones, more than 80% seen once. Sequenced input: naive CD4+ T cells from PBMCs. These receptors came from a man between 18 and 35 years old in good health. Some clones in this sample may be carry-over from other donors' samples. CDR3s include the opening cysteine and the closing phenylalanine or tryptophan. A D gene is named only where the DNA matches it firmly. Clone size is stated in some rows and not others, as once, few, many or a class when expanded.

CDR3 DNA: TGCGCCAGCAGCCGGGACGGAGGAAATCAGCCCCAGCATTTT; CDR3 protein: CASSRDGGNQPQHF; D gene: -; J gene: TRBJ1-5; clone size: -; V gene: TRBV5-1
CDR3 DNA: TGCGCCAGCAGACCAGGGGGCGCGGAGACCCAGTACTTC; CDR3 protein: CASRPGGAETQYF; D gene: TRBD1; J gene: TRBJ2-5; clone size: -; V gene: TRBV5-1
CDR3 DNA: TGCGCCAGCAGCCAGCTTAAGTCCTTTTCCGCCGGGGAGCTGTTTTTT; CDR3 protein: CASSQLKSFSAGELFF; D gene: -; J gene: TRBJ2-2; clone size: -; V gene: TRBV4-3
CDR3 DNA: TGTGCCAGCAAGACTAGCGGGAACTCGGACTACGAGCAGTACTTC; CDR3 protein: CASKTSGNSDYEQYF; D gene: TRBD2; J gene: TRBJ2-7; clone size: -; V gene: TRBV28
CDR3 DNA: TGTGCCAGCAGCCGTGGACAAGAGACCCAGTACTTC; CDR3 protein: CASSRGQETQYF; D gene: -; J gene: TRBJ2-5; clone size: -; V gene: TRBV5-4
CDR3 DNA: TGCACCAGCAGCCCAAGCAGGGGAAGGGGTACCCACGAGCAGTACTTC; CDR3 protein: CTSSPSRGRGTHEQYF; D gene: -; J gene: TRBJ2-7; clone size: once; V gene: TRBV1
CDR3 DNA: TGTGCCAGCTCACCGGGACAGGGGACGTCGACAGATACGCAGTATTTT; CDR3 protein: CASSPGQGTSTDTQYF; D gene: TRBD1; J gene: TRBJ2-3; clone size: -; V gene: TRBV18
CDR3 DNA: TGTGCCAGCAGCTTAAGGGGACAGGGAGACACCATATATTTT; CDR3 protein: CASSLRGQGDTIYF; D gene: TRBD1; J gene: TRBJ1-3; clone size: -; V gene: TRBV7-3
CDR3 DNA: TGTGCCAGCAGCTTAACGGCGGGAGTTGATGAGCAGTTCTTC; CDR3 protein: CASSLTAGVDEQFF; D gene: TRBD2; J gene: TRBJ2-1; clone size: -; V gene: TRBV11-2
CDR3 DNA: TGTGCCAGCAGCTTACCCCTCGGCAGGGGGCAGTACGAGCAGTACTTC; CDR3 protein: CASSLPLGRGQYEQYF; D gene: TRBD1; J gene: TRBJ2-7; clone size: -; V gene: TRBV7-2